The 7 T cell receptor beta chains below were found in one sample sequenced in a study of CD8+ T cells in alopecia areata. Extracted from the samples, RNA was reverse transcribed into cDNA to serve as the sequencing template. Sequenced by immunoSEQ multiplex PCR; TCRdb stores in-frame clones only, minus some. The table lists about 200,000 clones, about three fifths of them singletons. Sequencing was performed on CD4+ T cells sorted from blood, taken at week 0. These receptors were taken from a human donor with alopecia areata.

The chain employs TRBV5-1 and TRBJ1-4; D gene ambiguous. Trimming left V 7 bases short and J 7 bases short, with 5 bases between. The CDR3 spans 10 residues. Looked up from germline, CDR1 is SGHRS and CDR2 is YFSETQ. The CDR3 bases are TGCGCCAGCCCTATTGAAAAACTGTTTTTT. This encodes CASPIEKLFF. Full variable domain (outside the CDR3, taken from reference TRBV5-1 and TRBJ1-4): KAGVTQTPRYLIKTRGQQVTLSCSPISGHRSVSWYQQTPGQGLQFLFEYFSETQRNKGNFPGRFSGRQFSNSRSEMNVSTLELGDSALYLCASPIEKLFFGSGTQLSVL.

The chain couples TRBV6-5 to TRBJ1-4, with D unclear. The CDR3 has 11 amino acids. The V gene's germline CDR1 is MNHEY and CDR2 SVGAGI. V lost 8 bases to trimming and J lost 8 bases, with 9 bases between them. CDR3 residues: CASSEREKLFF. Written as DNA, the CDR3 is TGTGCCAGCTCTGAGAGGGAAAAACTGTTTTTT.

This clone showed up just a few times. The DNA for the CDR3 is TGCAGCGTTGAGAGGCCTGAGAACACTGAAGCTTTCTTT. It is translated as CSVERPENTEAFF. The J gene is TRBJ1-1, the V gene TRBV29-1; no clear D gene. CDR1 and CDR2 from the germline V gene are SQVTM and ANQGSEA. The CDR3 is 13 residues long. Trimming removed 3 bases at V and 1 base at J, with 9 bases between.

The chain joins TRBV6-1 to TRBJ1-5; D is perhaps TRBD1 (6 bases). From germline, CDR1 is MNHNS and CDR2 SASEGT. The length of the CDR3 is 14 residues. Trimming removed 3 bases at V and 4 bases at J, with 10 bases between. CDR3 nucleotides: TGTGCCAGCAGTGACAGGGGCGAGAATCAGCCCCAGCATTTT. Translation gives CASSDRGENQPQHF.

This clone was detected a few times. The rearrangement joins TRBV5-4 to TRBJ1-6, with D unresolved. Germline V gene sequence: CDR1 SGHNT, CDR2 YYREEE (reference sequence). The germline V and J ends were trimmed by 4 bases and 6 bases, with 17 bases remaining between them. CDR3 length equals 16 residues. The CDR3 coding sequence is TGTGCCAGCAGCCAATGGGGTCTCCTCCTTAATTCACCCCTCCACTTT. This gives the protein CASSQWGLLLNSPLHF.

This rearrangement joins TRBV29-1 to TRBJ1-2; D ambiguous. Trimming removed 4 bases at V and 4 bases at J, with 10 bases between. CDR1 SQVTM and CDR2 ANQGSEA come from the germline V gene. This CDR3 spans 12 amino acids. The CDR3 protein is CSVGAAGYGYTF. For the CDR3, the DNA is TGCAGCGTTGGTGCTGCGGGCTATGGCTACACCTTC.

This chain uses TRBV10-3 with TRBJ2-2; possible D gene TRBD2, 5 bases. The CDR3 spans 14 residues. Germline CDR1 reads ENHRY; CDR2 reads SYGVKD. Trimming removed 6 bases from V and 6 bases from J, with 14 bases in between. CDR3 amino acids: CAISAANSAGELFF. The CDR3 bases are TGTGCCATCAGCGCTGCTAATAGCGCCGGGGAGCTGTTTTTT.